The rows below give T cell receptor beta chains drawn from one sample of a study of T-cell reconstitution after alpha-beta-depleted transplantation in children. TCRdb itself ran the PCR reads through MiXCR, one entry per CDR3 protein. The sample lists around 190,000 distinct CDR3 sequences; approximately 7% were seen once. The material was PBMCs, obtained before TCRalphabeta/CD19-depleted stem cell transplant. The origin of the receptors is a boy aged 2-15 years with acute lymphoblastic leukemia, due to receive a stem cell transplant. The CDR3 runs from the conserved cysteine through the conserved F or W. D genes are given only for firm matches. Clone size is not always given. Where it is, it says once, few, many or a class for expanded clones.

clone size: few
V gene: TRBV4-2
J gene: TRBJ2-1
D gene: TRBD2
CDR3 DNA: TGTGCCAGCAGCCAATCCCTAAGCGGGGGTCATTACAATGAGCAGTTCTTC
CDR3 protein: CASSQSLSGGHYNEQFF

clone size: .
V gene: TRBV20-1
J gene: TRBJ2-7
D gene: .
CDR3 DNA: TGCAGTGCTGTTGACCGGGACACCACCTACGAGCAGTACTTC
CDR3 protein: CSAVDRDTTYEQYF

clone size: many
V gene: TRBV28
J gene: TRBJ1-5
D gene: TRBD1
CDR3 DNA: TGTGCCAGCATTCCGCAAGGACAGGGCAATCAGCCCCAGCATTTT
CDR3 protein: CASIPQGQGNQPQHF

clone size: .
V gene: TRBV12-3/TRBV12-4
J gene: TRBJ2-5
D gene: .
CDR3 DNA: TGTGCCAGCAGTTTTGGTACTGGGGTGGCTGGCCAAGAGACCCAGTACTTC
CDR3 protein: CASSFGTGVAGQETQYF

clone size: many
V gene: TRBV5-1
J gene: TRBJ1-1
D gene: TRBD1
CDR3 DNA: TGCGCCAGCAGCTTGGACAGGGGCGCTGAAGCTTTCTTT
CDR3 protein: CASSLDRGAEAFF

clone size: .
V gene: TRBV30
J gene: TRBJ2-5
D gene: .
CDR3 DNA: TGTGCCTGGAGCCCTGGGGGGACCCAGTACTTC
CDR3 protein: CAWSPGGTQYF

clone size: many
V gene: TRBV11-2
J gene: TRBJ2-1
D gene: TRBD1
CDR3 DNA: TGTGCCAGCAGAACAGGGGGCTATGAGCAGTTCTTC
CDR3 protein: CASRTGGYEQFF

clone size: .
V gene: TRBV9
J gene: TRBJ2-4
D gene: .
CDR3 DNA: TGTGCCAGCAGCGTAGGCGTGGACAGGGAGGGCATTCAGTACTTC
CDR3 protein: CASSVGVDREGIQYF

clone size: many
V gene: TRBV28
J gene: TRBJ2-3
D gene: TRBD2
CDR3 DNA: TGTGCCAGCAGTCGAGAGCGGGGTACAGATACGCAGTATTTT
CDR3 protein: CASSRERGTDTQYF

clone size: few
V gene: TRBV5-1
J gene: TRBJ2-2
D gene: TRBD2
CDR3 DNA: TGCGCCAGCAGCTTGGAGGCTAGCGGGACCACCGGGGAGCTGTTTTTT
CDR3 protein: CASSLEASGTTGELFF

clone size: few
V gene: TRBV7-2
J gene: TRBJ2-3
D gene: TRBD2
CDR3 DNA: TGTGCCAGCAGTGATAGCGGGAGTAACACAGATACGCAGTATTTT
CDR3 protein: CASSDSGSNTDTQYF

clone size: few
V gene: TRBV7-9
J gene: TRBJ1-5
D gene: TRBD1
CDR3 DNA: TGTGCCAGCAGCCCCACCGCAGGGGGTTCCGATCAGCCCCAGCATTTT
CDR3 protein: CASSPTAGGSDQPQHF

clone size: many
V gene: TRBV19
J gene: TRBJ1-5
D gene: .
CDR3 DNA: TGTGCCAGTAGTATAGGGAGGAGGCGGAGGATCAATCAGCCCCAGCATTTT
CDR3 protein: CASSIGRRRRINQPQHF

clone size: .
V gene: TRBV18
J gene: TRBJ2-1
D gene: .
CDR3 DNA: TGTGCCAGCTCACCAGTTACCGTTTGGAATGAGCAGTTCTTC
CDR3 protein: CASSPVTVWNEQFF

clone size: many
V gene: TRBV18
J gene: TRBJ2-5
D gene: TRBD1
CDR3 DNA: TGTGCCAGCTCGCCCAGGGGGCAAGAGACCCAGTACTTC
CDR3 protein: CASSPRGQETQYF

clone size: many
V gene: TRBV28
J gene: TRBJ2-7
D gene: .
CDR3 DNA: TGTGCCAGCAGTCACCCCGCGAGGTTAGACGGGGCTCCTGGAGAGCAGTACTTC
CDR3 protein: CASSHPARLDGAPGEQYF